The 3 T cell receptor beta chains below come from one sample, sequenced in a study of cytomegalovirus exposure and HLA in healthy donors. PCR was performed using 60 Vbeta and 13 Jbeta primers. TCRdb keeps only in-frame clones here, not all; method: immunoSEQ multiplex PCR. Of around 170,000 clones listed, approximately 71% are singletons. Sequenced material: PBMCs. These TCRs come from a girl under 18 in good health and CMV-seronegative.

This chain links TRBV4-2 with TRBJ1-6; 7 bases fit TRBD1. The CDR3 runs to 15 residues. V lost 0 bases, J lost 7 bases, and 3 bases stayed unmatched. The germline gives CDR1 LGHNA, CDR2 YNFKEQ. CDR3 sequence: CASSQETGANSPLHF. The CDR3 DNA sequence: TGTGCCAGCAGCCAAGAAACAGGGGCAAATTCACCCCTCCACTTT.

J is TRBJ1-2 and V is TRBV7-9, with D perhaps TRBD1 (6 bases). V was trimmed by 1 base and J by 3 bases, leaving 9 bases between them. This CDR3 is 14 amino acids long. The germline V gene has CDR1 SEHNR and CDR2 FQNEAQ (reference sequence). CDR3 region: CASSLGDTDYGYTF. The CDR3 nucleotides are TGTGCCAGCAGCTTAGGGGACACGGACTATGGCTACACCTTC.

The CDR3 DNA reads TGCGCCAGCAGCCAAGTGGTCCTTGAGGGAAAAAAACTGTTTTTT. Amino acid sequence: CASSQVVLEGKKLFF. This rearrangement joins TRBV4-1 to TRBJ1-4; D is ambiguous. This CDR3 comprises 15 residues. V dropped 1 base and J dropped 9 bases, with 15 bases sitting between them. Germline V lookup: CDR1 MGHRA, CDR2 YSYEKL.